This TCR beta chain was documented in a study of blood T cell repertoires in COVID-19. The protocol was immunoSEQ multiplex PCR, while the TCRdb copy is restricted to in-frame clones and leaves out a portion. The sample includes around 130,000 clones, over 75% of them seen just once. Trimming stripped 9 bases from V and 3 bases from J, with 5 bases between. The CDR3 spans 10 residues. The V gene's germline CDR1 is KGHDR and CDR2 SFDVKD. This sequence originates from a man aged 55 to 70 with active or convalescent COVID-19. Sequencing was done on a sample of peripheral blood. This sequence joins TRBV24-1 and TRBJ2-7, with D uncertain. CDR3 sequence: CATWHYEQYF. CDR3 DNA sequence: TGTGCCACCTGGCACTACGAGCAGTACTTC.